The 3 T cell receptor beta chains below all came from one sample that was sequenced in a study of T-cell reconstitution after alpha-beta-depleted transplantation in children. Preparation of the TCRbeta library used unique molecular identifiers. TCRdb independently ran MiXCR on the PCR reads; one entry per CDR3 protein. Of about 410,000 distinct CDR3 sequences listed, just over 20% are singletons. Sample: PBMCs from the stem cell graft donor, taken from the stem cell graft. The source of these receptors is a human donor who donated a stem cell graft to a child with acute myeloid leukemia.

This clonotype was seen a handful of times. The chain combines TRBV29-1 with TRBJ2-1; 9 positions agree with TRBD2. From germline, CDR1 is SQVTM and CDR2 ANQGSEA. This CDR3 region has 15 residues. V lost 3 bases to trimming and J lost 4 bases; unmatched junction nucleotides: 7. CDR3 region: CSVDWAGGPYNEQFF. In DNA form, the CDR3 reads TGCAGCGTTGATTGGGCGGGAGGGCCGTACAATGAGCAGTTCTTC.

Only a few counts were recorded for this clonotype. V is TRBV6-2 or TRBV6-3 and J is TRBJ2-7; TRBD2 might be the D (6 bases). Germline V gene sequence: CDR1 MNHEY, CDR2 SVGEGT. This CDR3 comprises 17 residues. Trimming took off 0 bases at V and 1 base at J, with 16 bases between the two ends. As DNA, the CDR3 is TGTGCCAGCAGTTACTCTCCGGGACTTTCTATTTCCTACGAGCAGTACTTC. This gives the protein CASSYSPGLSISYEQYF.

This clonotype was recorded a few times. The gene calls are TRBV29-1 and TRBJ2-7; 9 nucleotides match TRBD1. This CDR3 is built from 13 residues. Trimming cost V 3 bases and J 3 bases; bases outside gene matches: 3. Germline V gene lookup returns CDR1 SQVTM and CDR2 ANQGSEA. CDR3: CSVETDRGYEQYF. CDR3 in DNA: TGCAGCGTTGAGACGGACAGGGGCTACGAGCAGTACTTC.